The 25 T cell receptor beta chains in this list originate from one sample, sequenced in a study of T cell repertoires in cytomegalovirus infection. TCRdb reanalysed the reads using MiXCR and keeps one entry per CDR3 protein. The sample has roughly 77,000 distinct CDR3 sequences, about 4% seen once; the top ten hold roughly 22%. Specimen: PBMCs. These receptor sequences come from a human donor in good health (CMV status not recorded). Some clones in this sample may be carry-over from other donors' samples.

This clonotype was seen at least ten times. The V gene is TRBV4-2, the J gene TRBJ2-7, with 12 bases identical to TRBD1. The J segment lost 4 bases and the V segment lost 4 bases, leaving 8 bases of the junction unmatched. The length of the CDR3 is 16 residues. In germline, CDR1 is LGHNA, CDR2 YNFKEQ. This chain's CDR3 is CASSPQPGQGAYEQYF. The DNA for the CDR3 is TGTGCCAGCAGCCCCCAACCGGGACAGGGGGCATACGAGCAGTACTTC.

This clonotype was seen repeatedly, ten times or more. This sequence joins TRBV6-2 or TRBV6-3 and TRBJ2-5, with D possibly TRBD1 on 5 matching bases. Per the germline V gene, CDR1 is MNHEY and CDR2 is SVGEGT. This CDR3 spans 14 amino acids. With 2 bases removed from V and 5 bases from J, the gap between germline ends came to 12 bases. CDR3 sequence reads: CASSYRQPLETQYF. The CDR3 DNA follows: TGTGCCAGCAGTTACCGACAGCCCTTGGAGACCCAGTACTTC.

This clonotype was found a few times. V and J are TRBV7-2 and TRBJ2-7; a weak D match, TRBD1 (9 bases). With 2 bases removed from V and 5 bases from J, the gap between germline ends came to 19 bases. The germline V gene encodes CDR1 SGHTA and CDR2 FQGNSA. The CDR3 spans 16 residues. This chain's CDR3 is CASSLRSGTGRDEQYF. CDR3 nucleotide sequence: TGTGCCAGCAGCTTACGTAGCGGGACAGGGCGCGACGAGCAGTACTTC.

This clonotype was counted many times. This chain uses TRBV12-3 or TRBV12-4 with TRBJ2-7, with D unclear. This CDR3 is built from 14 residues. Trimming removed 7 bases at V and 7 bases at J, with 20 bases between. CDR3 region: CASMLARPPREQYF. In nucleotides, the CDR3 is TGTGCCAGCATGCTCGCGAGGCCTCCCCGGGAGCAGTACTTC.

This clonotype has at least ten counts. V and J are TRBV20-1 and TRBJ2-1, with D unresolved. V lost 6 bases to trimming and J lost 4 bases, with 22 bases between them. Looked up from germline, CDR1 is DFQATT and CDR2 is SNEGSKA (reference sequence). The CDR3 runs 16 residues. CDR3 in DNA: TGCAGTGCACACACATCGAGACGGGCCTATTACAATGAGCAGTTCTTC. Translating gives CSAHTSRRAYYNEQFF.

This clonotype has at least ten counts. The rearrangement links TRBV19 to TRBJ2-7; TRBD1 might be the D (6 bases). The germline V gene encodes CDR1 LNHDA and CDR2 SQIVND (reference sequence). V lost 1 base and J lost 3, with 7 bases in between. The CDR3 sequence is 13 residues long. The CDR3 sequence: CASSIVTGYEQYF. CDR3 in DNA: TGTGCCAGTAGTATAGTGACAGGCTACGAGCAGTACTTC. Filled out from reference TRBV19 and TRBJ2-7, the complete variable domain reads DGGITQSPKYLFRKEGQNVTLSCEQNLNHDAMYWYRQDPGQGLRLIYYSQIVNDFQKGDIAEGYSVSREKKESFPLTVTSAQKNPTAFYLCASSIVTGYEQYFGPGTRLTVT.

This clonotype was picked up many times. The chain joins TRBV7-6 to TRBJ2-1; D is undetermined. This CDR3 region has 13 residues. V shed 0 bases and J shed 5 bases, with 5 bases lying between them. Per the germline V gene, CDR1 is SGHVS and CDR2 is FNYEAQ. CDR3 sequence (DNA): TGTGCCAGCAGCTTAGCCCGGGACAATGAGCAGTTCTTC. Translating gives CASSLARDNEQFF. The variable domain in full, with the rest retrieved from reference TRBV7-6 and TRBJ2-1, is GAGVSQSPRYKVTKRGQDVALRCDPISGHVSLYWYRQALGQGPEFLTYFNYEAQQDKSGLPNDRFSAERPEGSISTLTIQRTEQRDSAMYRCASSLARDNEQFFGPGTRLTVL.

This clonotype was recorded at least ten times. V usage is TRBV7-2 and J usage is TRBJ2-7; D is unclear. With 1 base removed from V and 1 base from J, the gap between germline ends came to 8 bases. This CDR3 is 14 amino acids long. Germline V gene lookup returns CDR1 SGHTA and CDR2 FQGNSA. CDR3 sequence: CASSLEVSSYEQYF. The CDR3 nucleotides read TGTGCCAGCAGCTTAGAAGTCAGTTCCTACGAGCAGTACTTC.

This clonotype was recorded many times. The V and J genes are TRBV6-1 and TRBJ2-5; a possible D gene is TRBD2 (5 bases). This CDR3 spans 14 amino acids. Trimming removed 2 bases at V and 2 bases at J, with 9 bases between. The germline V gene encodes CDR1 MNHNS and CDR2 SASEGT. CDR3 residues: CASSENSVQETQYF. CDR3 nucleotide sequence: TGTGCCAGCAGTGAAAATAGCGTACAAGAGACCCAGTACTTC.

This clonotype was detected many times. The chain joins TRBV6-6 to TRBJ1-5; 9 positions match TRBD1. This CDR3 is 15 amino acids long. Germline V gene sequence: CDR1 MNHNY, CDR2 SVGAGI (reference sequence). Losses at the gene ends were 5 bases for V and 9 bases for J; bases not matched to a gene: 11. CDR3 in amino acids: CASSDPRTGVRPQHF. CDR3 coding DNA: TGTGCCAGCAGTGACCCCCGGACAGGGGTTCGGCCCCAGCATTTT.

This clonotype was observed many times. In nucleotides, the CDR3 is TGTGCCAGCGGAAGACAGGGAGGGTCACAAGAGACCCAGTACTTC. Translated, it gives CASGRQGGSQETQYF. The V and J genes are TRBV6-2 or TRBV6-3 and TRBJ2-5; D is tentatively TRBD1 or TRBD2 (7 bases each). V was shortened by 8 bases and J by 2 bases, with 18 bases between the two germline ends. Germline values: CDR1 MNHEY, CDR2 SVGEGT. This CDR3 contains 15 residues.

This clonotype was counted at least ten times. The chain is built from TRBV20-1 and TRBJ2-1; D is ambiguous. The CDR3 is 14 residues long. Per germline, CDR1 DFQATT and CDR2 SNEGSKA (reference sequence). V lost 0 bases, J lost 8 bases, and 14 bases lay in between. DNA for the CDR3: TGCAGTGCTAGAGATCAAAGAGGCTCCGATGAGCAGTTCTTC. This codes for CSARDQRGSDEQFF.

This clonotype was seen ten or more times. The chain recombines TRBV7-2 with TRBJ2-2; TRBD2 matches 7 bases. Germline CDR1 reads SGHTA; CDR2 reads FQGNSA. The CDR3 runs to 15 residues. V shed 5 bases, J shed 4 bases, and the junction held 7 bases outside the gene matches. The CDR3 region is CASSLVGGGTGELFF. The CDR3 bases are TGTGCCAGCAGCCTCGTGGGGGGGGGCACCGGGGAGCTGTTTTTT. The full variable domain, in which reference TRBV7-2 and TRBJ2-2 provide the parts outside the CDR3, is GAGVSQSPSNKVTEKGKDVELRCDPISGHTALYWYRQSLGQGLEFLIYFQGNSAPDKSGLPSDRFSAERTGGSVSTLTIQRTQQEDSAVYLCASSLVGGGTGELFFGEGSRLTVL.

The J gene is TRBJ2-1, the V gene TRBV19, with 7 bases matching TRBD2. The CDR3 consists of 15 residues. The germline gives CDR1 LNHDA, CDR2 SQIVND (reference sequence). V lost 4 bases to trimming and J lost 5 bases; unmatched junction nucleotides: 8. The CDR3 region has the DNA TGTGCCAGTAGTAGTCGGGGAGGGTCCCACAATGAGCAGTTCTTC. Residues: CASSSRGGSHNEQFF.

This clonotype came up many times. The V and J genes are TRBV7-2 and TRBJ1-3; no firm D call. The CDR3 consists of 14 residues. CDR1 and CDR2 from the germline V gene are SGHTA and FQGNSA. Deletions cut 2 bases from V and 0 bases from J, with 5 bases between. This chain's CDR3 is CASSLKGSGNTIYF. The DNA for the CDR3 is TGTGCCAGCAGCTTAAAGGGCTCTGGAAACACCATATATTTT.

Ten or more counts support this clonotype. The chain links TRBV6-5 to TRBJ2-2; D is possibly TRBD2 (6 bases). The CDR3 runs 16 residues. V shed 5 bases and J shed 6 bases, with 19 bases lying between them. Germline assignment: CDR1 MNHEY and CDR2 SVGAGI. The CDR3 region is CASSRFRGMGPGELFF. CDR3 DNA: TGTGCCAGCAGTCGGTTTCGGGGGATGGGTCCCGGGGAGCTGTTTTTT.

This clonotype was found many times. The V gene is TRBV7-7, the J gene TRBJ2-2, with 8 bases identical to TRBD1. The CDR3 spans 14 residues. V gave up 1 base and J gave up 5 bases; unmatched junction bases: 0. Per the germline V gene, CDR1 is SSHAT and CDR2 is FNYEAQ (reference sequence). The CDR3 loop reads CASSLGQGTGELFF. The CDR3, as DNA: TGTGCCAGCAGCTTAGGACAGGGGACCGGGGAGCTGTTTTTT.

Ten or more counts support this clonotype. The rearrangement joins TRBV6-1 to TRBJ1-2; D is unresolved. Trimming left V 7 bases short and J 8 bases short, with 20 bases between. Per the germline V gene, CDR1 is MNHNS and CDR2 is SASEGT. The CDR3 covers 14 residues. The CDR3 DNA follows: TGTGCCAGCACCAGAGGATTGGGCGCCGGAGGCTACACCTTC. Protein: CASTRGLGAGGYTF.

Ten or more counts support this clonotype. The chain has TRBV7-2 and TRBJ2-7; the D gene is possibly TRBD2 (7 bases). The CDR3 runs to 15 residues. The V end was cut by 3 bases, the J end by 1 base, with 13 bases between. The V gene's germline CDR1 is SGHTA and CDR2 FQGNSA. The CDR3, as DNA: TGTGCCAGCAGCTTCGGGGGGCCTCGGTCCTACGAGCAGTACTTC. Translating it yields CASSFGGPRSYEQYF.

This clonotype was observed many times. The V call is TRBV7-2, the J call TRBJ2-1, with 8 bases aligning to TRBD2. The V segment lost 1 base and the J segment 9 bases; nucleotides outside the gene matches: 8. Germline values: CDR1 SGHTA, CDR2 FQGNSA. This CDR3 region has 15 residues. The CDR3 reads CASSLVSSGGGEQFF. CDR3 nucleotides: TGTGCCAGCAGCTTAGTATCCAGCGGGGGAGGTGAGCAGTTCTTC.

This clonotype was seen repeatedly, ten times or more. The chain links TRBV6-6 to TRBJ1-2; 9 bases line up with TRBD1. CDR1 MNHNY and CDR2 SVGAGI come from the germline V gene (reference sequence). V shed 6 bases and J 8 bases; nucleotides not matched to a gene: 7. The CDR3 has 13 amino acids. The CDR3 nucleotides are TGTGCCAGCAGACTAGGGACAGGGAGGGGCTACACCTTC. This translates into CASRLGTGRGYTF.

This clonotype showed up many times. V gene TRBV28 combines with J gene TRBJ2-5; 10 bases map to TRBD1. The CDR3 is 15 amino acids. From germline, CDR1 is MDHEN and CDR2 SYDVKM. V lost 5 bases, J lost 2 bases, and 5 bases stayed unmatched. In DNA, the CDR3 is TGTGCCAGCAGTCCAGACAGGGGGCATCAAGAGACCCAGTACTTC. It encodes CASSPDRGHQETQYF.

This clonotype was seen repeatedly, ten times or more. CDR3 amino acids: CASSLEAGAYTGELFF. The CDR3, as DNA: TGTGCCAGCAGCTTAGAGGCCGGCGCTTACACCGGGGAGCTGTTTTTT. V usage is TRBV7-6 and J usage is TRBJ2-2; D remains ambiguous. Trimming stripped 1 base from V and 3 bases from J, with 12 bases between. Per germline, CDR1 SGHVS and CDR2 FNYEAQ. There are 16 residues in the CDR3. Combining the CDR3 with reference TRBV7-6 and TRBJ2-2 gives the whole variable domain GAGVSQSPRYKVTKRGQDVALRCDPISGHVSLYWYRQALGQGPEFLTYFNYEAQQDKSGLPNDRFSAERPEGSISTLTIQRTEQRDSAMYRCASSLEAGAYTGELFFGEGSRLTVL.

Ten or more counts support this clonotype. The chain uses TRBV18 and TRBJ1-2; TRBD1 matches 9 bases. Germline-derived CDR1 and CDR2 are KGHSH and LQKENI. V lost 4 bases, J lost 6 bases, and 3 bases stayed unmatched. The CDR3 contains 13 residues. This CDR3 reads CASSQRTGDGYTF. The DNA of the CDR3 is TGTGCCAGCTCACAGAGGACAGGGGATGGCTACACCTTC.

This clonotype was observed many times. As DNA, the CDR3 is TGTGCCAGCACCCCACTCGACAGGGTATACACTGAAGCTTTCTTT. It is translated as CASTPLDRVYTEAFF. This chain links TRBV6-1 with TRBJ1-1; 7 nucleotides match TRBD1. This CDR3 has 15 residues. Germline assignment: CDR1 MNHNS and CDR2 SASEGT. V trimming: 7 bases; J trimming: 3 bases; junction bases outside the gene matches: 11.